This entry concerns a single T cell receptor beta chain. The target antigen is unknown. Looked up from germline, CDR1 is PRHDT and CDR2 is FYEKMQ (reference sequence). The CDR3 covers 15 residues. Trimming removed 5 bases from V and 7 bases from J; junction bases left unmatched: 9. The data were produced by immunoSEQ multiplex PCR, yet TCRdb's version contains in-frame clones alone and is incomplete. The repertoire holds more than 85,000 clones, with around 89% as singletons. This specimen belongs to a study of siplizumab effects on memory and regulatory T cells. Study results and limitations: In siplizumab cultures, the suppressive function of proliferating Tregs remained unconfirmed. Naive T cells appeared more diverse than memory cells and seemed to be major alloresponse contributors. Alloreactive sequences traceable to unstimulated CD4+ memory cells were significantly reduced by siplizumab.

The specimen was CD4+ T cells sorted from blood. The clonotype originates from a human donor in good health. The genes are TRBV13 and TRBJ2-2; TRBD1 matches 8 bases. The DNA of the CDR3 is TGTGCCAGCAGCCGTACGGCAGGGGGCAGCGGGGAGCTGTTTTTT. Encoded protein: CASSRTAGGSGELFF. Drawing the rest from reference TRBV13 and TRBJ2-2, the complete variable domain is AAGVIQSPRHLIKEKRETATLKCYPIPRHDTVYWYQQGPGQDPQFLISFYEKMQSDKGSIPDRFSAQQFSDYHSELNMSSLELGDSALYFCASSRTAGGSGELFFGEGSRLTVL.